The present TCR beta chain was sequenced within a study of response to subunit inactivated influenza vaccine. Overall study results and limits: The authors suggested that few new T cells are recruited per seasonal influenza vaccination.

MiXCR was run by TCRdb on the RT-PCR reads, yielding one entry per CDR3 protein. The sample holds hundreds of thousands of distinct CDR3 sequences, 15% to 18% seen once. With 3 bases clipped from V and 6 bases from J, the junction kept 4 bases outside the gene matches. CDR3 length: 13 amino acids. The germline gives CDR1 LGHDT, CDR2 YNNKEL (reference sequence). The sample holds a few counts of this clonotype. Its specificity is unknown. The source was PBMCs from blood, collected 11 to 12 days after vaccination. The sequence was collected from a man in his forties or fifties who received an inactivated influenza vaccine. This chain links TRBV3-1 with TRBJ2-7, with 8 bases lining up with TRBD2. In DNA, the CDR3 is TGTGCCAGCAGCCAGGCGGGGGGTACCGAGCAGTACTTC. This codes for CASSQAGGTEQYF.